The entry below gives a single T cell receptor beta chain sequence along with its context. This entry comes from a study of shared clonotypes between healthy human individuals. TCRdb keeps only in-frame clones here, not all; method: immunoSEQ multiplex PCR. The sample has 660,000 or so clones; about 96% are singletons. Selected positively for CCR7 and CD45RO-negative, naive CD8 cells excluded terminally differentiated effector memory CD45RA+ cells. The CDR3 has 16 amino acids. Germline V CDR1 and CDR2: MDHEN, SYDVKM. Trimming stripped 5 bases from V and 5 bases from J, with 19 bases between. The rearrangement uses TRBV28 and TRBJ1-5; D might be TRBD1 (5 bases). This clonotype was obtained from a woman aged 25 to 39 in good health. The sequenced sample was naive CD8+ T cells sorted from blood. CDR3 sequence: CASSTPGTIGDQPQHF. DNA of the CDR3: TGTGCCAGCAGTACGCCTGGGACCATCGGCGATCAGCCCCAGCATTTT.